The source of this T cell receptor (beta chain) is a study of cytomegalovirus exposure and HLA in healthy donors. Study-wide findings and caveats: Presence/absence analyses supposed approximately even sequencing depth among donors. Reportedly, TCR beta sequences accurately predicted HLA-A and HLA-B alleles in most subjects. The likely origin of a cluster of highly shared sequence variants was a sequencing artifact.

The PCR had 60 Vbeta and 13 Jbeta primers. Profiling relied on immunoSEQ multiplex PCR, and the TCRdb table lists in-frame clones only, not all of them. The table shows fewer than 250,000 clones, with about 90% occurring only once. Trimming removed 3 bases from V and 4 bases from J, with 10 bases in between. The CDR3 is 15 amino acids. Germline values: CDR1 LNHDA, CDR2 SQIVND (reference sequence). Remarks on this clone: What it binds is not known.

These donors, healthy bone marrow donors, were studied. This chain uses TRBV19 with TRBJ2-6; TRBD1 is a possible D gene (5 bases). This receptor was taken from a man younger than 45 in good health and CMV-seronegative. The sequencing input was PBMCs. The CDR3: CASSIARAGANVLTF. The CDR3, as DNA: TGTGCCAGTAGTATTGCCAGGGCCGGGGCCAACGTCCTGACTTTC.